The clone carrying this T cell receptor beta chain was recorded many times. The antigen remains undetermined. There are 16 residues in the CDR3. The V end lost 4 bases, the J end lost 2 bases, and 16 bases lay between the germline ends. Germline values: CDR1 SGHTA, CDR2 FQGNSA. The sample comes from a study of molecular identifiers for immune sequencing clone quantification. Naive CD8 T cells were picked out by sorting for CD8+CD4-CCR7+CD45RA+. General study findings and limits: Effector cells kept over 99% of their molecules in clones above 20 RNA copies, while naive cells kept under 1% there.

Using its own MiXCR run on the PCR reads, TCRdb lists one record per CDR3 protein. Of 490,000 or so distinct CDR3 sequences detected, under 30% appear once; the ten largest clones hold roughly 0.79%. This sequence joins TRBV7-2 and TRBJ2-3, with D possibly TRBD2 on 6 matching bases. The clonotype comes from a human donor in good health. Some libraries in this study had Jurkat cell RNA spiked in. Material: naive CD8+ T cells from blood, with Jurkat cell RNA spiked in. This sample's subset: FACS-sorted CD8+CD4-CCR7+CD45RA+ naive T cells. CDR3 protein: CASSSLLAPYTDTQYF. DNA of the CDR3: TGTGCCAGCAGCTCCCTCCTAGCGCCTTACACAGATACGCAGTATTTT.